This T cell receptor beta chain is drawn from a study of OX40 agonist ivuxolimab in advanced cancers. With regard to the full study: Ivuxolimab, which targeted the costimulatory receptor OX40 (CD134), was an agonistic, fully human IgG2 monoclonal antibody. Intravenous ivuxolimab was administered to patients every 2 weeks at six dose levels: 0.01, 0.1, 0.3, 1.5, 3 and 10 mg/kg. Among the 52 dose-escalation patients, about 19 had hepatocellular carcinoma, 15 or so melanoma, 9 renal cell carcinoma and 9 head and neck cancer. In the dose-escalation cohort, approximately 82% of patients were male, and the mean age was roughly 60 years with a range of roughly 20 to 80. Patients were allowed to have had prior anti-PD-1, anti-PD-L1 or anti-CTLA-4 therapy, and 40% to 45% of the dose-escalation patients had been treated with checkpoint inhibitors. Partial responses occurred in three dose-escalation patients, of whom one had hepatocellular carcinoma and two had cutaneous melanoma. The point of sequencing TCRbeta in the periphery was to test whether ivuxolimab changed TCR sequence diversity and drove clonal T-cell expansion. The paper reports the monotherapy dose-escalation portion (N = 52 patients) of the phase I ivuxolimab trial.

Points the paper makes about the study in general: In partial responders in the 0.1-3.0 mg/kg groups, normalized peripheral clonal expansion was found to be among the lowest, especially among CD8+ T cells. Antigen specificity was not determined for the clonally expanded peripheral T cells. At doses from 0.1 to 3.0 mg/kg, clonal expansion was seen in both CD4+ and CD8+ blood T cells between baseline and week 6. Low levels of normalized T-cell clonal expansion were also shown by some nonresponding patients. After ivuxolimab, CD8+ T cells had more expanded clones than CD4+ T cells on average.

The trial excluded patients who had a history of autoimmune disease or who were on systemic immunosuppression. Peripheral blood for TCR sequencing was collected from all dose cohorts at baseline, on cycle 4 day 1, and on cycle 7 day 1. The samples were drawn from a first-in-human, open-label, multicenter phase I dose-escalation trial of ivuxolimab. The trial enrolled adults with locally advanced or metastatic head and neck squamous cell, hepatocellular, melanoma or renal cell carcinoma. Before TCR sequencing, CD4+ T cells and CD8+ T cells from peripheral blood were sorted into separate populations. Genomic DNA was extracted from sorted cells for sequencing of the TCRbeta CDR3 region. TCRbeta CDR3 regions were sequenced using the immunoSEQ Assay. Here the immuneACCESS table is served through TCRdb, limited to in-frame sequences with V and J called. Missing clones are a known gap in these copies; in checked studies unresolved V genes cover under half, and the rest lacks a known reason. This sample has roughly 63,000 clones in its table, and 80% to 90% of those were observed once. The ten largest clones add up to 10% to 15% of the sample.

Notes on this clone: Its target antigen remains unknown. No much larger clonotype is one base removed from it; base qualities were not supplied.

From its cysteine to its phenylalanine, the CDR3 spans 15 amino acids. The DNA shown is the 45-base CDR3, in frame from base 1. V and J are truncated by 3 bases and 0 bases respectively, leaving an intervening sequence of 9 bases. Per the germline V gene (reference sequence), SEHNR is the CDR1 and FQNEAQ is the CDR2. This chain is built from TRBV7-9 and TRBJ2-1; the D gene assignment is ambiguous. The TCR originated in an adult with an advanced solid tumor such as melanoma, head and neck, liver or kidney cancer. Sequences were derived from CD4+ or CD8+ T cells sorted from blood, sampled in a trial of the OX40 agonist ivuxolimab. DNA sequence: TGTGCCAGCAGCTTTGGTGGCAGCTCCTACAATGAGCAGTTCTTC. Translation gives CASSFGGSSYNEQFF. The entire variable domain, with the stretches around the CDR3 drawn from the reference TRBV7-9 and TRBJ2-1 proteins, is DTGVSQNPRHKITKRGQNVTFRCDPISEHNRLYWYRQTLGQGPEFLTYFQNEAQLEKSRLLSDRFSAERPKGSFSTLEIQRTEQGDSAMYLCASSFGGSSYNEQFFGPGTRLTVL.